Presented here are 11 T cell receptor beta chains from one specimen sequenced in a study of T cells in Graves' hyperthyroidism and ophthalmopathy. The source material, RNA transcripts, was used to amplify TCR beta CDR3 regions. The TCR CDR3 first-round RT-PCR relied on the HTBI primer set. TCRdb ran MiXCR on the multiplex PCR reads and lists one entry per CDR3 protein. The table has under 350,000 distinct CDR3 sequences, about 14% seen once. Sequencing was done on a sample of blood. Source of these receptors: a woman aged 25 to 45 with Graves' hyperthyroidism that later progressed to Graves' ophthalmopathy.

This clonotype occurred a few times. The rearrangement joins TRBV6-1 to TRBJ1-4; 7 positions match TRBD1. The CDR3 length is 14 residues. Looked up from germline, CDR1 is MNHNS and CDR2 is SASEGT. V lost 5 bases, J lost 6 bases, and 6 bases stayed unmatched. The chain's CDR3 is CASSMTGPHEKLFF. CDR3 DNA: TGTGCCAGCAGTATGACAGGGCCGCATGAAAAACTGTTTTTT.

This clonotype was seen only a few times. The chain uses TRBV20-1 and TRBJ2-1; D gene ambiguous. Germline lookup yields CDR1 DFQATT and CDR2 SNEGSKA (reference sequence). The V end was cut by 0 bases, the J end by 12 bases, with 15 bases between. The CDR3 is 13 amino acids. This CDR3 is CSARDPSGVRQFF. CDR3 nucleotide sequence: TGCAGTGCTAGAGATCCCTCCGGTGTGAGGCAGTTCTTC.

This chain connects TRBV11-2 to TRBJ2-1; D gene ambiguous. Germline lookup yields CDR1 SGHAT and CDR2 FQNNGV. With 5 bases removed from V and 12 bases from J, the gap between germline ends came to 14 bases. The CDR3 sequence is 12 residues long. CDR3 loop: CASSPTLLGQFF. CDR3 nucleotides: TGTGCCAGCAGCCCCACCCTCCTAGGGCAGTTCTTC.

This clonotype was found many times. The gene calls are TRBV27 and TRBJ1-1; no reliable D call. V was clipped by 5 bases and J by 0 bases, with 16 bases between them. The CDR3 length is 16 residues. Germline CDR1 is MNHEY and CDR2 is SMNVEV (reference sequence). Here the CDR3 DNA reads TGTGCCAGCAGTAGCGGCGGGGTAGTGATGAACACTGAAGCTTTCTTT. Translated: CASSSGGVVMNTEAFF.

This clonotype has a handful of counts. This chain uses TRBV9 with TRBJ1-6; 7 bases map to TRBD1. Germline CDR1 and CDR2: SGDLS and YYNGEE. The CDR3 totals 15 residues. Trimming at V came to 4 bases and at J to 6 bases, leaving 7 bases not matched to a gene. In nucleotides, the CDR3 is TGTGCCAGCAGCCAGGGGGGGAATTCTAATTCACCCCTCCACTTT. It codes for CASSQGGNSNSPLHF.

This clonotype was observed many times. The rearrangement joins TRBV13 to TRBJ2-7, with 12 bases fitting TRBD2. CDR3 length equals 14 residues. V lost 6 bases, J lost 7 bases, and 7 bases stayed unmatched. Germline V gives CDR1 PRHDT, CDR2 FYEKMQ (reference sequence). CDR3 coding DNA: TGTGCCAGCAGGCGGACTAGCGGGACTCTTGAGCAGTACTTC. It is translated as CASRRTSGTLEQYF.

This clonotype was detected ten times or more. The chain uses TRBV30 and TRBJ1-2; D uncertain. Deletions cut 2 bases from V and 5 bases from J, with 6 bases between. Germline CDR1 and CDR2: GTSNPN and SVGIG (reference sequence). The length of the CDR3 is 11 residues. The CDR3, as DNA: TGTGCCTGGAGTTCGGAATATGGCTACACCTTC. Protein product: CAWSSEYGYTF.

Many counts were recorded for this clonotype. This chain joins TRBV4-3 and TRBJ1-1; D not resolved. Deletions cut 4 bases from V and 8 bases from J, with 14 bases between. CDR1 and CDR2 from the germline V gene are LGHNA and YSLEER. CDR3 length equals 13 residues. CDR3 amino acids: CASSLDPGLEAFF. The CDR3 DNA follows: TGCGCCAGCAGCCTAGATCCGGGGTTGGAAGCTTTCTTT.

This clonotype was picked up many times. The V and J genes are TRBV27 and TRBJ1-1; the match to TRBD1 covers 10 bases. The CDR3 runs 13 residues. CDR1 and CDR2 from the germline V gene are MNHEY and SMNVEV (reference sequence). Trimming cost V 8 bases and J 3 bases; bases outside gene matches: 3. The DNA for the CDR3 is TGTGCCAGCGCGGACAGGGGGTACACTGAAGCTTTCTTT. It specifies CASADRGYTEAFF.

The table lists this clonotype with a few counts. This chain uses TRBV28 with TRBJ1-2; D unclear. Per germline, CDR1 MDHEN and CDR2 SYDVKM. Trimming took 5 bases from V and 8 from J, leaving 9 bases between them. This CDR3 is built from 11 residues. The CDR3 is CASSPPPGYTF. CDR3 nucleotide sequence: TGTGCCAGCAGTCCCCCCCCCGGCTACACCTTC.

V gene TRBV5-4 combines with J gene TRBJ2-1; D is undetermined. V shed 3 bases and J shed 15 bases, with 16 bases lying between them. This CDR3 region has 12 residues. Per germline, CDR1 SGHNT and CDR2 YYREEE (reference sequence). The CDR3 here is CASSSEQRDGFF. The DNA of the CDR3 is TGTGCCAGCAGCTCAGAACAACGTGATGGGTTCTTC.